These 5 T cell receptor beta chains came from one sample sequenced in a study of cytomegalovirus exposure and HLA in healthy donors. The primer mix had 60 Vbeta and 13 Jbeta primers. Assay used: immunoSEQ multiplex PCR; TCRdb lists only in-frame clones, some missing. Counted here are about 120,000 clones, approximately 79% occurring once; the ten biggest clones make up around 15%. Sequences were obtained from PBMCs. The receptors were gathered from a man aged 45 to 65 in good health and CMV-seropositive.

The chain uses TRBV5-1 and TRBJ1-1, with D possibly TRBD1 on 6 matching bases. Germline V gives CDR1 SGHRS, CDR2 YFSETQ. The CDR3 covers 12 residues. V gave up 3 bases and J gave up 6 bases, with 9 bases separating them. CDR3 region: CASSSGQPEAFF. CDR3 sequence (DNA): TGCGCCAGCAGCTCCGGACAGCCTGAAGCTTTCTTT.

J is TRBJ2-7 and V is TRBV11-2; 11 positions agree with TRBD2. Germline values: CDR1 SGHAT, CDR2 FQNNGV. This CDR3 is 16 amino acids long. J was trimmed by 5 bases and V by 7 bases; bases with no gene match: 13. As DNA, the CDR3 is TGTGCCAGCACCATACGGGAACTAGCGGGAGTGGACGAGCAGTACTTC. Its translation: CASTIRELAGVDEQYF.

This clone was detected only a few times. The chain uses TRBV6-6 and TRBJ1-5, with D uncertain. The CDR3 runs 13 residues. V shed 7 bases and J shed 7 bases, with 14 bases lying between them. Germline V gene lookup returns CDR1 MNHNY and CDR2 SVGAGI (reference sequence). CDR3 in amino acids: CASMGGSGQPQHF. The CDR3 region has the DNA TGTGCCAGCATGGGAGGGAGTGGGCAGCCCCAGCATTTT.

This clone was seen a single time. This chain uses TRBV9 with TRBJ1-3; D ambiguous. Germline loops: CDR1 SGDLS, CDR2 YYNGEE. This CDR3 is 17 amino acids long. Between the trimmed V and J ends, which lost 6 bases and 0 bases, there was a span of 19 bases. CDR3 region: CASIPQSPQCSGNTIYF. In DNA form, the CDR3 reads TGTGCCAGCATACCACAAAGTCCTCAGTGCTCTGGAAACACCATATATTTT.

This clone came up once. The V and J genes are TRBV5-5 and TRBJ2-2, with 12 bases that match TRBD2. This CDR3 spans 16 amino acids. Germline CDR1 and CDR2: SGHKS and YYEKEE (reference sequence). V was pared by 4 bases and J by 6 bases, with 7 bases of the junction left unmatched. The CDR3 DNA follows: TGTGCCAGCAGCCTTCCTAGCGGGGGGGCCCCCGGGGAGCTGTTTTTT. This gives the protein CASSLPSGGAPGELFF.